The following is a TCR beta chain sequence with its context. The antigen it recognizes is unknown. Mismatch with germline at one junction end may stem from a read error. This specimen comes from a study of CD8+CD57+ T cells in acquired aplastic anemia (dated by TCRdb to 2017 to 2018). Some background on the complete study: A mean of around 3 ug of DNA, ranging from about 0.19 to 27.4 ug, was extracted from sorted CD4+ and CD8+ cells. Mean read counts for healthy donor samples were some 10 million for CD4+ cells and roughly 12 million for CD8+ cells.

In the study, sorted CD4+ and CD8+ blood T cells from patients with severe aplastic anemia and from healthy subjects underwent deep sequencing of TCR repertoires. Ficoll-Paque density gradient centrifugation was used to isolate peripheral blood mononuclear cells. Before DNA extraction, CD4+ and CD8+ T cells were sorted with FACS or magnetic beads. Genomic DNA served as template for TCR beta VDJ combination and CDR3 sequence profiling. An Illumina HiSeq 2000 was the platform used for TCR repertoire sequencing. Processing in the source paper ran as follows. Repertoires were assessed using TRBV/TRBJ rearrangement plots, CDR3 size and DJ length profiles, and Simpson's diversity index. The immunodominant clone was defined as the most abundant DNA sequence in deep sequencing data. CDR3 amino acid sequences were checked for sharing between subjects and were compared against published repertoires and the VDJdb database. TCRdb reanalyzed the raw reads on its own, using fastp at Q25 for trimming and MiXCR for clone calling, and kept in-frame beta chains. Rows with one shared CDR3 protein collapse into an entry with the most common genes and DNA. The V and J calls reflect TCRdb's pipeline rather than the authors' work. Counted in this sample were hundreds of thousands of distinct CDR3 sequences; roughly 68% of them appeared once. The ten top clones hold 3% to 4.5% of the sample.

What the study reported, not specific to this receptor: CD8+ Simpson's diversity did not differ significantly between patients and healthy controls (P=0.060). Nearly 30 CD8+ CDR3 sequences were found in both patients and controls but appeared to be highly expressed in patients and within the immunodominant clones of the patients.

Sequences SEHNR (CDR1) and FQNEAQ (CDR2) are obtained from the germline V gene (reference sequence). Including cysteine and phenylalanine, the CDR3 has 14 amino acids. Left in the record is the CDR3 DNA by itself, 42 bases read in frame from the first base. Sequencing used sorted CD4+, CD8+, or CD8+CD57+ T cells (not recorded which) from PBMCs. This chain joins TRBV7-9 to TRBJ2-5, and TRBD1 matches 7 of the central bases. This TCR was sampled from a human donor in good health, serving as a control. The sequence in DNA is TGTGCCAGCAGCAAGACAGGGTCACCAGAGACCGAGTACTTC. Its amino acids are CASSKTGSPETEYF. The variable domain in full, with residues beyond the CDR3 obtained from the reference TRBV7-9 and TRBJ2-5 genes, is DTGVSQNPRHKITKRGQNVTFRCDPISEHNRLYWYRQTLGQGPEFLTYFQNEAQLEKSRLLSDRFSAERPKGSFSTLEIQRTEQGDSAMYLCASSKTGSPETEYFGPGTRLLVL.